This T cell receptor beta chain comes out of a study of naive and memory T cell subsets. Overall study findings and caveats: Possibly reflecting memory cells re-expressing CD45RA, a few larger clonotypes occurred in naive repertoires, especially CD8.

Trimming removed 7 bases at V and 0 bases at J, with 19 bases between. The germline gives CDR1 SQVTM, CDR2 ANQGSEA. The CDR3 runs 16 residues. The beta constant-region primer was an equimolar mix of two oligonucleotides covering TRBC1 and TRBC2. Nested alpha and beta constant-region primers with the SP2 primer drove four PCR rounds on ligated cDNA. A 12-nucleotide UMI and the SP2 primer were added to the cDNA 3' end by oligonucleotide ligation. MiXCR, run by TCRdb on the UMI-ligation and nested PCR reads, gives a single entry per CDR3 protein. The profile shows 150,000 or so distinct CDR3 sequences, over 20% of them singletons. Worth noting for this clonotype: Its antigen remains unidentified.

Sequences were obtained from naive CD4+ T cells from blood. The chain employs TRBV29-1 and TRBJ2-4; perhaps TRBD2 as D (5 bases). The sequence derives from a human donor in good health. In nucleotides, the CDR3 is TGCAGCGCTAGCACACGGCTCGCTCTAGCCAAAAACATTCAGTACTTC. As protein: CSASTRLALAKNIQYF. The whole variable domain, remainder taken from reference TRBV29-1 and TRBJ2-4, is SAVISQKPSRDICQRGTSLTIQCQVDSQVTMMFWYRQQPGQSLTLIATANQGSEATYESGFVIDKFPISRPNLTFSTLTVSNMSPEDSSIYLCSASTRLALAKNIQYFGAGTRLSVL.